These 19 T cell receptor beta chains originate from one sample sequenced in a study of blood T cells in healthy people across ages. A sample-barcoded 5' primer and a J-beta primer mix were used in a second PCR of about 6 to 12 cycles. TCRdb ran MiXCR on the 5' RACE reads and lists one entry per CDR3 protein. The sample has just under 750,000 distinct CDR3 sequences, about a fifth seen once. Sequenced sample: blood. The receptors were sampled from a man in his sixties or seventies in good health.

The chain recombines TRBV29-1 with TRBJ2-1; D tentatively reads TRBD1 or TRBD2 (7 bases each). V lost 6 bases, J lost 8 bases, and 14 bases lay in between. The CDR3 extends over 12 amino acids. In germline, CDR1 is SQVTM, CDR2 ANQGSEA. In DNA, the CDR3 is TGCAGCGTGCCACAGGGGAGGGATGAGCAGTTCTTC. Translated: CSVPQGRDEQFF.

There are a few counts of this clonotype. Sequence at one end of the junction differs from germline and may be a read error. The gene calls are TRBV11-2 and TRBJ2-1; 7 positions agree with TRBD1. CDR3 length: 16 amino acids. The germline V gene has CDR1 SGHAT and CDR2 FQNNGV. CDR3 DNA: TGTGCCAGCAGCTTAGGATCAGGGGGTACCCACAATGAGCTGTTCTTC. Translating it yields CASSLGSGGTHNELFF.

The chain has TRBV4-1 and TRBJ2-1, with 10 bases fitting TRBD2. V dropped 0 bases and J dropped 6; count of bases not matched to a gene: 5. This CDR3 is built from 16 residues. The germline V gene encodes CDR1 MGHRA and CDR2 YSYEKL. CDR3 in DNA: TGCGCCAGCAGCCAAGACGGCCTAGCGGGAGTCAATGAGCAGTTCTTC. Its translation is CASSQDGLAGVNEQFF.

This clonotype was counted a few times. This rearrangement joins TRBV29-1 to TRBJ2-1, with D tentatively TRBD1 (5 bases). CDR1 SQVTM and CDR2 ANQGSEA come from the germline V gene. This CDR3 region has 12 residues. V gave up 7 bases and J gave up 5 bases, with 12 bases separating them. CDR3 bases: TGCAGCGGAACCTCAGGGAACAATGAGCAGTTCTTC. Translation: CSGTSGNNEQFF.

The rearrangement uses TRBV4-1 and TRBJ2-7; D is unresolved. Germline V lookup: CDR1 MGHRA, CDR2 YSYEKL. The CDR3 loop spans 15 amino acids. Deletions cut 3 bases from V and 0 bases from J, with 12 bases between. The chain's CDR3 is CASSHGTDNSYEQYF. CDR3 DNA: TGCGCCAGCAGCCATGGCACAGACAACTCCTACGAGCAGTACTTC.

In this sample, this clonotype turned up many times. J is TRBJ2-3 and V is TRBV12-3 or TRBV12-4; TRBD2 matches 7 bases. CDR3 length: 17 residues. The V gene end was trimmed by 3 bases and the J gene end by 4 bases; junction bases not matched to a gene: 13. CDR3 DNA: TGTGCCAGCAGTTTTAGTGGGAGGGTCATCGTGGCAGATACGCAGTATTTT. This encodes CASSFSGRVIVADTQYF.

This clonotype has more than one count but fewer than ten. The chain couples TRBV15 to TRBJ2-3, with TRBD2 as a possible D gene (6 bases). Germline-derived CDR1 and CDR2 are LNHNV and YYDKDF (reference sequence). There are 16 residues in the CDR3. The germline V and J ends were trimmed by 0 bases and 0 bases, with 10 bases remaining between them. As DNA, the CDR3 is TGTGCCACCAGCAGAGAGGGGGGACGGAGCACAGATACGCAGTATTTT. Translation: CATSREGGRSTDTQYF.

This clonotype occurred many times. This sequence joins TRBV2 and TRBJ2-5, with D hard to call. The J call may be in error: the DNA end matches TRBJ2-7 better. Germline V lookup: CDR1 SNHLY, CDR2 FYNNEI. The CDR3 runs to 12 residues. DNA of the CDR3: TGTGCCAGCTCTTGGAGCTCCTACGAGCAGTACGTC. This translates into CASSWSSYEQYV.

The CDR3 loop reads CASCTGLALPYEQYV. The CDR3 bases are TGTGCCAGCTGTACCGGACTTGCCCTCCCTTACGAGCAGTACGTC. The chain couples TRBV5-5 to TRBJ2-7; possibly TRBD2 for D (5 bases). V gave up 7 bases and J gave up 4 bases, with 21 bases separating them. The CDR3 totals 15 residues. Germline V gives CDR1 SGHKS, CDR2 YYEKEE (reference sequence).

In this sample, this clonotype turned up a few times. The chain recombines TRBV7-2 with TRBJ2-1; D remains ambiguous. The CDR3 sequence is 18 residues long. Germline CDR1 SGHTA, CDR2 FQGNSA. Trimming shortened V by 0 bases and J by 3 bases, and 18 bases separated the two germline ends. The CDR3: CASSLAASGSFGYNEQFF. The CDR3 nucleotides are TGTGCCAGCAGCTTAGCTGCTTCGGGCTCCTTTGGCTACAATGAGCAGTTCTTC.

V usage is TRBV7-2 and J usage is TRBJ1-1; D perhaps matches TRBD1 (5 bases). The V end lost 2 bases, the J end lost 4 bases, and 11 bases lay between the germline ends. Germline CDR1 SGHTA, CDR2 FQGNSA. The CDR3 has 14 residues. In DNA form, the CDR3 reads TGTGCCAGCAGCTTAATCCGGGGGACCACTGAAGCTTTCTTT. Its protein is CASSLIRGTTEAFF.

This rearrangement joins TRBV6-2 or TRBV6-3 to TRBJ2-1, with TRBD1 matching over 7 bases. CDR3 length: 15 amino acids. CDR1 is MNHEY and CDR2 is SVGEGT in the germline V gene. Germline trimming cut 6 bases from V and 2 bases from J; bases unmatched to any gene: 7. Written as DNA, the CDR3 is TGTGCCAGCAGGGCAGGGGGACCTCCCTACAATGAGCAGTTCTTC. Protein: CASRAGGPPYNEQFF.

As to this clonotype: At one boundary the junction diverges from the germline segment, which might be a read error. This chain uses TRBV5-1 with TRBJ2-6; 7 bases match TRBD1. The germline V gene encodes CDR1 SGHRS and CDR2 YFSETQ. This CDR3 is 18 amino acids long. This chain's CDR3 is CAGSLERGLLAGANVLTF. The CDR3 DNA reads as TGCGCCGGCAGCTTGGAAAGGGGGCTCCTTGCTGGGGCCAACGTCCTGACTTTC.

The chain employs TRBV20-1 and TRBJ2-7; 10 nucleotides align to TRBD1. The CDR3 contains 14 residues. CDR1 is DFQATT, CDR2 SNEGSKA, per germline (reference sequence). V was clipped by 6 bases and J by 5 bases; unmatched bases: 10. CDR3 bases: TGCAGTGCGGGTGACGGGACAGGGGTTCACGAGCAGTACTTC. Protein product: CSAGDGTGVHEQYF.

The V and J genes are TRBV11-2 and TRBJ1-4; D ambiguous. Germline CDR1 is SGHAT and CDR2 is FQNNGV. Trimming pared 4 bases from V and 8 bases from J, leaving 23 bases between. CDR3 size: 17 residues. The CDR3 nucleotides are TGTGCCAGCAGCTCGACGGAAACAGCACCCTCTCGAGAAAAACTGTTTTTT. Translating gives CASSSTETAPSREKLFF.

The gene calls are TRBV5-8 and TRBJ1-6; D is unclear. The CDR3 has 14 residues. V dropped 3 bases and J dropped 7 bases, with 11 bases sitting between them. Germline assignment: CDR1 SGHTS and CDR2 YDEGEE. The DNA of the CDR3 is TGTGCCAGCAGCTCTCGCTATGGAAATTCACCCCTCCACTTT. It codes for CASSSRYGNSPLHF.

This clonotype was seen more than once but under ten times. This chain links TRBV28 with TRBJ2-5; TRBD1 or TRBD2 may be the D gene (6 bases each). Between the trimmed V and J ends, which lost 10 bases and 2 bases, there was a span of 11 bases. The CDR3 extends over 12 amino acids. CDR1 and CDR2 (germline): MDHEN, SYDVKM. In nucleotides, the CDR3 is TGTGCCATAGGGGGGAATCAAGAGACCCAGTACTTC. It yields the protein CAIGGNQETQYF. Full variable domain (rest looked up from reference TRBV28 and TRBJ2-5): DVKVTQSSRYLVKRTGEKVFLECVQDMDHENMFWYRQDPGLGLRLIYFSYDVKMKEKGDIPEGYSVSREKKERFSLILESASTNQTSMYLCAIGGNQETQYFGPGTRLLVL.

This clonotype was detected only a few times. The V and J genes are TRBV19 and TRBJ1-5; D remains ambiguous. Trimming removed 3 bases from V and 2 bases from J, with 17 bases in between. This CDR3 region has 17 residues. The V gene's germline CDR1 is LNHDA and CDR2 SQIVND (reference sequence). The CDR3 DNA sequence: TGTGCCAGTAGTATCGGGAGGACCCGATCGGGCAATCAGCCCCAGCATTTT. Translating it yields CASSIGRTRSGNQPQHF.

This chain uses TRBV2 with TRBJ2-4, with TRBD1 identical over 8 bases. CDR3 length: 15 amino acids. Germline values: CDR1 SNHLY, CDR2 FYNNEI. The V gene end was trimmed by 5 bases and the J gene end by 5 bases; junction bases not matched to a gene: 8. The CDR3 DNA reads as TGTGCCAGCAGTTTGGACAGGGAATATCAAAACATTCAGTACTTC. Protein: CASSLDREYQNIQYF.